The present TCR beta chain was sequenced within a study of blood T cell repertoires in COVID-19. Study summary: Spain, Italy and the United States supplied samples that represented acute and convalescent COVID-19. T cells, B-cell-depleted T cells, or PBMCs provided the cDNA or gDNA that served as material.

This clone came up a few times. Original handling: Reference gene primers were amplified, and this amplification served to estimate nucleated cell counts. Sequenced by immunoSEQ multiplex PCR; TCRdb stores in-frame clones only, minus some. The V and J calls and clone size were taken over from that table, and D and trimming were inferred from the DNA. Of roughly 290,000 clones listed, around 87% are singletons. The ends were cut back, 7 bases at V and 2 bases at J, with 14 bases in the middle. The CDR3 length is 14 residues. CDR1 SEHNR and CDR2 FQNEAQ come from the germline V gene (reference sequence).

The sequence was obtained from a woman in her twenties or thirties who had recovered from COVID-19. The chain couples TRBV7-9 to TRBJ1-2; D not certain. Specimen: peripheral blood. CDR3 loop: CASTNYRENYGYTF. CDR3 DNA: TGTGCCAGCACCAACTATAGGGAGAACTATGGCTACACCTTC.